These 13 T cell receptor beta chains were sequenced from one sample in a study of T cells in Graves' hyperthyroidism and ophthalmopathy. Amplification yielded TCR beta CDR3 regions, with RNA transcripts as the source. First-round RT-PCR of the TCR CDR3 relied on the HTBI primer set. TCRdb called the multiplex PCR reads again in MiXCR, with one record for every CDR3 protein. The data contain hundreds of thousands of distinct CDR3 sequences, 18% of them singletons. The sample consisted of blood. The receptors were sampled from a woman between 45 and 65 years old with Graves' hyperthyroidism that later progressed to Graves' ophthalmopathy.

Many counts were recorded for this clonotype. This CDR3 reads CSASLGGKLAEQYF. The CDR3 DNA reads as TGCAGTGCTAGCTTAGGTGGAAAATTGGCCGAGCAGTACTTC. The V gene is TRBV20-1, the J gene TRBJ2-7; D unresolved. The V end lost 3 bases, the J end lost 6 bases, and 18 bases lay between the germline ends. Germline loops: CDR1 DFQATT, CDR2 SNEGSKA (reference sequence). The CDR3 totals 14 residues.

This clonotype has ten or more counts. This sequence joins TRBV28 and TRBJ1-1; no firm D call. The CDR3 runs 14 residues. Germline CDR1 and CDR2: MDHEN and SYDVKM. Trimming removed 1 base at V and 1 base at J, with 7 bases between. CDR3 loop: CASSLLGQNTEAFF. The DNA of the CDR3 is TGTGCCAGCAGTTTATTAGGGCAGAACACTGAAGCTTTCTTT.

The V gene is TRBV30, the J gene TRBJ2-7; possibly TRBD1 for D (6 bases). This CDR3 contains 15 residues. Germline loops: CDR1 GTSNPN, CDR2 SVGIG (reference sequence). V was cut by 0 bases and J by 2 bases, with 14 bases left in between. CDR3 sequence (DNA): TGTGCCTGGAGTGTACTAGGGGGTTATACCTACGAGCAGTACTTC. Protein: CAWSVLGGYTYEQYF.

V usage is TRBV7-2 and J usage is TRBJ1-5; D perhaps matches TRBD1 (6 bases). Trimming stripped 0 bases from V and 5 bases from J, with 11 bases between. The germline gives CDR1 SGHTA, CDR2 FQGNSA. CDR3 length equals 15 residues. The CDR3 DNA reads as TGTGCCAGCAGCTTAGCGGCCCAGGGGCATCAGCCCCAGCATTTT. As protein: CASSLAAQGHQPQHF.

There are many counts of this clonotype. V and J are TRBV5-1 and TRBJ2-5, with D possibly matching TRBD2 (6 bases). V was pared by 1 base and J by 7 bases, with 14 bases between. The CDR3 is made up of 14 amino acids. The germline V gene has CDR1 SGHRS and CDR2 YFSETQ. Written as DNA, the CDR3 is TGCGCCAGCAGCTTGCCCTCGGGACTTGGGACCCAGTACTTC. This sequence encodes CASSLPSGLGTQYF.

Ten or more counts support this clonotype. The V and J genes are TRBV11-1 and TRBJ1-6; D might be TRBD1 (5 bases). Germline V lookup: CDR1 SGHAT, CDR2 FQDESV (reference sequence). V dropped 0 bases and J dropped 10 bases, with 16 bases sitting between them. CDR3 length: 16 amino acids. The DNA for the CDR3 is TGTGCCAGCAGCTTAGCCGGGACCGTACCTATCTCACCCCTCCACTTT. As protein: CASSLAGTVPISPLHF.

This clonotype was detected many times. The chain has TRBV20-1 and TRBJ2-5; D is perhaps TRBD2 (6 bases). From germline, CDR1 is DFQATT and CDR2 SNEGSKA (reference sequence). Trimming cost V 6 bases and J 4 bases, with 12 bases left between them. The CDR3 totals 12 residues. The CDR3 loop is CSAPSEGETQYF. CDR3 sequence (DNA): TGCAGTGCCCCCTCGGAGGGAGAGACCCAGTACTTC.

This clonotype was observed a handful of times. This chain connects TRBV12-3 or TRBV12-4 to TRBJ1-6; unclear D gene. Trimming took off 1 base at V and 11 bases at J, with 9 bases between the two ends. The CDR3 is 13 residues long. The CDR3 nucleotides read TGTGCCAGCAGTTTAGTTTTTCCTCCACCCCTCCACTTT. Translation gives CASSLVFPPPLHF.

This clonotype appeared many times. The chain has TRBV3-1 and TRBJ2-5; 15 nucleotides line up with TRBD2. V dropped 4 bases and J dropped 4; count of bases not matched to a gene: 7. Germline-derived CDR1 and CDR2 are LGHDT and YNNKEL (reference sequence). This CDR3 has 17 amino acids. CDR3 in amino acids: CASSPGLAGGRTETQYF. DNA of the CDR3: TGTGCCAGCAGCCCCGGACTAGCGGGGGGGCGGACAGAGACCCAGTACTTC.

This clonotype showed up just a few times. V is TRBV10-1 and J is TRBJ2-3, with 8 bases that match TRBD2. V shed 3 bases and J 1 base; nucleotides not matched to a gene: 6. Germline CDR1 and CDR2: WNHNN and SYGVQD (reference sequence). CDR3 size: 16 residues. The CDR3 DNA sequence: TGCGCCAGCAGTGAACACGGGGGGGTTCGCACAGATACGCAGTATTTT. As protein: CASSEHGGVRTDTQYF.

This clonotype has a single count. The chain uses TRBV24-1 and TRBJ1-5, with D hard to call. V lost 9 bases and J 1 base, leaving 9 bases between the germline ends. The CDR3 has 13 residues. Per the germline V gene, CDR1 is KGHDR and CDR2 is SFDVKD. CDR3 nucleotides: TGTGCCACCGCGGGAGTGAGCAATCAGCCCCAGCATTTT. Protein product: CATAGVSNQPQHF.

This clonotype was detected a few times. The V gene is TRBV7-2, the J gene TRBJ1-2; maybe TRBD1 (6 bases). The CDR3 has 15 amino acids. The V gene's germline CDR1 is SGHTA and CDR2 FQGNSA. Between the trimmed V and J ends, which lost 2 bases and 7 bases, there was a span of 17 bases. CDR3 DNA sequence: TGTGCCAGCAGCTTAACTCGAACAGGGACTGCTGGCTACACCTTC. This codes for CASSLTRTGTAGYTF.

The chain's CDR3 is CASTNRGENYGYTF. Written as DNA, the CDR3 is TGTGCCAGTACCAACAGGGGGGAAAACTATGGCTACACCTTC. The gene calls are TRBV19 and TRBJ1-2; 8 positions match TRBD1. Per the germline V gene, CDR1 is LNHDA and CDR2 is SQIVND (reference sequence). Trimming at V came to 7 bases and at J to 2 bases, leaving 6 bases not matched to a gene. The CDR3 loop spans 14 amino acids.